The rows below give T cell receptor beta chains drawn from one sample of a study of blood T cell repertoires in COVID-19. The method was immunoSEQ multiplex PCR; TCRdb's version includes in-frame clones alone and lacks a portion of them. This repertoire shows 270,000 or so clones, 88% found once; its top ten account for more than 1%. The sequencing sample was made of PBMCs or T cells enriched from blood (not recorded which). These receptors were collected from a woman aged 40 to 50 with acute COVID-19. Both conserved end residues are trimmed from each CDR3.

TRBJ1-2 TRBV15 ATSKGTGNNYGYT
TRBJ2-5 TRBV6-2/TRBV6-3 ASSPTGVPQETQY
TRBJ1-2 TRBV19 ASRPGAQNYGYT
TRBJ1-1 TRBV27 ASSLGFEGNTEAF
TRBJ2-7 TRBV3-1/TRBV3-2 ASSQMGGYEQY
TRBJ1-6 TRBV2 ASSEEESRSPLH
TRBJ2-1 TRBV3-1/TRBV3-2 ASSRIRGNEQF
TRBJ2-5 TRBV5-1 ASSWGQGAVMETQY
TRBJ2-7 TRBV7-3 ASSLDPGGEQY
TRBJ2-5 TRBV7-8 ASSLGLLAGAWETQY
TRBJ2-1 TRBV6-6 ASSLLAGGYNEQF
TRBJ2-2 TRBV4-3 ASSRSGGENTGELF
TRBJ1-1 TRBV7-9 ASSQPQGEFPEAF
TRBJ1-5 TRBV3-1/TRBV3-2 ASSQDRGWHQPQH
TRBJ2-1 TRBV7-6 ASSPARTSGRAGEQF
TRBJ2-2 TRBV10-3 AISELAAASGSVRTGELF
TRBJ1-4 TRBV7-9 ASGEATSEKLF
TRBJ1-6 TRBV25-1 ASSDFQGANSPLH
TRBJ2-7 TRBV20-1 SASGTSGRTYEQY
TRBJ2-1 TRBV6-5 ASSYQGQELF
TRBJ1-1 TRBV5-4 ASSLGQGKATEAF
TRBJ1-2 TRBV5-1 ASSLAYRTQGYT
TRBJ2-1 TRBV7-2 ASSIQSSSYNEQF
TRBJ2-6 TRBV12-3/TRBV12-4 ASSPQGTILT
TRBJ1-4 TRBV2 ASSIEVRNEKLF
TRBJ1-5 TRBV7-9 ASSPNYNQPQH
TRBJ1-1 TRBV18 ASSPRPGENTEAF
TRBJ1-2 TRBV18 ASSPPPGENYGYT
TRBJ2-1 TRBV7-2 ASSPTPSSYNEQF
TRBJ1-5 TRBV7-2 ASKLMTGGVGQPQH
TRBJ2-4 TRBV6-1 ASSENRATGLLAKNIQY
TRBJ1-1 TRBV4-3 ASSQVTGNTEAF
TRBJ2-7 TRBV2 ASSEARTGPYYEQY
TRBJ1-2 TRBV9 ASSVIPGQAIAGYT
TRBJ1-2 TRBV14 ASSQDIGSFLGYT